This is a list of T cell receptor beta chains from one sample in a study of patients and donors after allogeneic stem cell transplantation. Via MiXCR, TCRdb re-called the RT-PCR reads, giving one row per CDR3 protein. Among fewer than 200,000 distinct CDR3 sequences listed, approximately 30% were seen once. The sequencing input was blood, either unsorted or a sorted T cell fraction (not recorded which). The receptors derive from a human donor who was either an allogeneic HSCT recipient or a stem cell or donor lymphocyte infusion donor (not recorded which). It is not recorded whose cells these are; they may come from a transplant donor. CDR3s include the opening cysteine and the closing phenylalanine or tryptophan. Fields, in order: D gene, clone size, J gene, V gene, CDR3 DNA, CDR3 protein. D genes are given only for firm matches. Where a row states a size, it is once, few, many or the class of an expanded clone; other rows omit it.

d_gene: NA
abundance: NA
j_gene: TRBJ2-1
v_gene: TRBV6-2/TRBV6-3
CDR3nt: TGTGCCAGCAACACACTCCGGGCAGGGCATGATGAGCAGTTCTTC
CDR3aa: CASNTLRAGHDEQFF

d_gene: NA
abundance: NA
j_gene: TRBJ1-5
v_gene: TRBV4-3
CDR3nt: TGCGCCAGCAGCCAAGATCAGGTAAATCAGCCCCAGCATTTT
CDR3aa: CASSQDQVNQPQHF

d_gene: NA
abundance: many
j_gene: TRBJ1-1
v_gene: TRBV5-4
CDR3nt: TGTGCCAGCAGCTTGGGCGAGAACACTGAAGCTTTCTTT
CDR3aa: CASSLGENTEAFF

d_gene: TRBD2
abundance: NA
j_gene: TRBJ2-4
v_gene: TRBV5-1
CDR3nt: TGCGCCAGCAGCTTGGCGACTAGCCCAGAAAACATTCAGTACTTC
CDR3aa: CASSLATSPENIQYF

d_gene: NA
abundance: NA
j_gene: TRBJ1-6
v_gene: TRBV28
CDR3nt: TGTGCCAGCAGCAGACAGAGATCACCCCTCCACTTT
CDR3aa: CASSRQRSPLHF

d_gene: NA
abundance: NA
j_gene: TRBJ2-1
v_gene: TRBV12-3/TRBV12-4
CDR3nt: TGTGCCAGCAGTTATTTGAGTGGAGGCAATGAGCAGTTCTTC
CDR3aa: CASSYLSGGNEQFF

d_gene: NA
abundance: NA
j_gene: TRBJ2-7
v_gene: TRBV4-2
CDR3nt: TGTGCCAGCAGCCTCTCCCCCGGCGCGTCCTACGAGCAGTACTTC
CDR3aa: CASSLSPGASYEQYF

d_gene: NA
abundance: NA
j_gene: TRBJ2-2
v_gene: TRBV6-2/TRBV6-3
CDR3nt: TGTGCCAGCAGGTCTCCCCCGGACACCGGGGAGCTGTTTTTT
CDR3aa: CASRSPPDTGELFF

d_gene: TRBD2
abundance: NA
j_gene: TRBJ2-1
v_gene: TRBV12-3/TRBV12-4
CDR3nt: TGTGCCAGCACCCTAGCGGGAGCGGCCCTGGAGTGGCAGTTCTTC
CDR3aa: CASTLAGAALEWQFF

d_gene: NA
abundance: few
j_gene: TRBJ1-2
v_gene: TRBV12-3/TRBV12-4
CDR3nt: TGTGCCAGCAGTTACCCGACCAGCTATGGCTACACCTTC
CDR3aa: CASSYPTSYGYTF

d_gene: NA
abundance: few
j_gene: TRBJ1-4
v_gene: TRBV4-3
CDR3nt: TGCGCCAGCAGCCAAGGTGGCCACTGGGCTAATGAAAAACTGTTTTTT
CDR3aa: CASSQGGHWANEKLFF

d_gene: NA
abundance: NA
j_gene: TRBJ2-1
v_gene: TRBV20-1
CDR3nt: TGCAGTGCTAGGAATACAGCGTTCTTCCACATTGAGCAGTTCTTC
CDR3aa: CSARNTAFFHIEQFF

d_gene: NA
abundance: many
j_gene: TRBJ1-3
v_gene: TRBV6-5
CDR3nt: TGTGCCAGCAGTTACTCGATCCCGGGGTCTGGAAACACCATATATTTT
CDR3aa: CASSYSIPGSGNTIYF

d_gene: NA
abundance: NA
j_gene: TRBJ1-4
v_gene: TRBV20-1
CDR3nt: TGCAGTGCCATGATCAATGAAAAACTGTTTTTT
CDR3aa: CSAMINEKLFF

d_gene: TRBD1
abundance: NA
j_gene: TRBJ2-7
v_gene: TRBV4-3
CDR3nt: TGCGCCAGCAGCCGAACAGGGGGAGCATCCTACGAGCAGTACTTC
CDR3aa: CASSRTGGASYEQYF

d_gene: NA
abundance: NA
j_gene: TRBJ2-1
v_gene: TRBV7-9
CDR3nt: TGTGCCAGCAGCTTTTGGGACTTTAGGGAGCAGTTCTTC
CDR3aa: CASSFWDFREQFF

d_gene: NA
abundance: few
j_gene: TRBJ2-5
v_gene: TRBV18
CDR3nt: TGTGCCAGCTCACCACGACAGGAGGCCGTTGAGACCCAGTACTTC
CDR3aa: CASSPRQEAVETQYF

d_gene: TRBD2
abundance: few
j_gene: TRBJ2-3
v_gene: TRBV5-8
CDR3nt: TGTGCCAGCAGCCACGGGACTAGCGGGAGACCAGATACGCAGTATTTT
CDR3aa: CASSHGTSGRPDTQYF

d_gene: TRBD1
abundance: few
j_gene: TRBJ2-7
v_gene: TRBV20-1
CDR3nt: TGCAGTGCTCCCTCCGGACAGGGATTGCTCTACGAGCAGTACTTC
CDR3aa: CSAPSGQGLLYEQYF

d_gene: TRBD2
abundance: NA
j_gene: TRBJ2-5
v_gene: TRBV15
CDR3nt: TGTGCCACCAGCAGAGATTTTACCGCGGGAGTAGAGACCCAGTACTTC
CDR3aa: CATSRDFTAGVETQYF

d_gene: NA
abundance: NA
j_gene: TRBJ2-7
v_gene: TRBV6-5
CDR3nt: TGTGCCAGCAGTAGACCCGGGACGCTGTACGAGCAGTACTTC
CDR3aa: CASSRPGTLYEQYF

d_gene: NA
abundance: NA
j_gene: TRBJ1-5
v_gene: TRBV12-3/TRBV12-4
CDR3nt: TGTGCCAGCAGTTCCCGCAGAAGAAATCAGCCCCAGCATTTT
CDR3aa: CASSSRRRNQPQHF

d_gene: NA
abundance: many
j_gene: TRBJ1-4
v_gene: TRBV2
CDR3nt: TGTGCCAGCAGACAAGGAGAAACGACTAATGAAAAACTGTTTTTT
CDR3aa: CASRQGETTNEKLFF

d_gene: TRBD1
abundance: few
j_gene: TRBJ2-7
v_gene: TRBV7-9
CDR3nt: TGTGCCAGCAGCTTACCGGGACAGGGGGCTTGCGAGCAGTACTTC
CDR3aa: CASSLPGQGACEQYF

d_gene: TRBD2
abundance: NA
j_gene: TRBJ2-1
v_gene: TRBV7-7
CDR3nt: TGTGCTAGCAGCCCCCACACTGGCGGGAGTCTCAATGAGCAGTTCTTC
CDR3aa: CASSPHTGGSLNEQFF

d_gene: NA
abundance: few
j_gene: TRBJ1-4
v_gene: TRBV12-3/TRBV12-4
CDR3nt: TGTGCCAGCAGTTTATGGGGTAAGGAAGAAAAACTGTTTTTT
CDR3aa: CASSLWGKEEKLFF

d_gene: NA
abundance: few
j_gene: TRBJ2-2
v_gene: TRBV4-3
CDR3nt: TGCGCCAGCAGCCAAGAGGACAGTCCCTACACCGGGGAGCTGTTTTTT
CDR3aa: CASSQEDSPYTGELFF

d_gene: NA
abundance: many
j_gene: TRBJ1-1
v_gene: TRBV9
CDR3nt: TGTGCCAGCAGCACTACTGGGAGGACAGCGATGAACACTGAAGCTTTCTTT
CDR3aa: CASSTTGRTAMNTEAFF

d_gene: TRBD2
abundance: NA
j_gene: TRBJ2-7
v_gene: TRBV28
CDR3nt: TGTGCCAGCAGGGCCGGGACTACCTACGAGCAGTACTTC
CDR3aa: CASRAGTTYEQYF

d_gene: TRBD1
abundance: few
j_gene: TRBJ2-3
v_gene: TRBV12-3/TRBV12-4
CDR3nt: TGTGCCAGCAGTTTAGCCTTGGGTGCCCTGACAGGGGTAACAGATACGCAGTATTTT
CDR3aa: CASSLALGALTGVTDTQYF

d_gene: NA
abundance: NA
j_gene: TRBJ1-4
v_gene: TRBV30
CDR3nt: TGTGCCTGGACCTGGGACAACGGTGAAAAACTGTTTTTT
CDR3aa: CAWTWDNGEKLFF

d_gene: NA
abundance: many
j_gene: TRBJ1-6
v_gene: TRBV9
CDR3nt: TGTGCCAGCAGCGTAGGTCAAGGACGGAATTCACCCCTCCACTTT
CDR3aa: CASSVGQGRNSPLHF

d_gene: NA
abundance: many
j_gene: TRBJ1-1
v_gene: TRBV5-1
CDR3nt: TGCGCCAGCAGCCTCCGGGCCACGGCTTTGAACACTGAAGCTTTCTTT
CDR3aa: CASSLRATALNTEAFF

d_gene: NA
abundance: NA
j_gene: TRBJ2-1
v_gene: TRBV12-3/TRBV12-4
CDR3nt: TGTGCCACCGGGGACTCGATCTACAATGAGCAGTTCTTC
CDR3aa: CATGDSIYNEQFF

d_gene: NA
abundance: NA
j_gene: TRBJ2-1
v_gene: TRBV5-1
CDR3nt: TGCGCCAGCAGCTCCCTAGCGCCGAATTACAATGAGCAGTTCTTC
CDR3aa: CASSSLAPNYNEQFF

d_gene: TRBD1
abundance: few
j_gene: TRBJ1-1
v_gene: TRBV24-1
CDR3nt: TGTGCCACCAGTGATTCAAACAGGGGTGGGAACACTGAAGCTTTCTTT
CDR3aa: CATSDSNRGGNTEAFF

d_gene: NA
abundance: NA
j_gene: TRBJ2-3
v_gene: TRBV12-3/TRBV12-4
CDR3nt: TGTGCCAGCACCTTCCCCCCTAGGGATACGCAGTATTTT
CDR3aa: CASTFPPRDTQYF

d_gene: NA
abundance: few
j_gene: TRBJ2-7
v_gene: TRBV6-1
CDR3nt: TGTGCCAGCAGGGGGACGGGACACGACTCCTACGAGCAGTACTTC
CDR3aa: CASRGTGHDSYEQYF

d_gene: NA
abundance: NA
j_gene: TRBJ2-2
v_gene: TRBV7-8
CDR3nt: TGTGCCAGCAGCCTGGGTGTGACTAGGGAGGACACCGGGGAGCTGTTTTTT
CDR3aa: CASSLGVTREDTGELFF

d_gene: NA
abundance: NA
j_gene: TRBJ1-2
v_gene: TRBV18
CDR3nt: TGTGCCAGCTCACCACAGGCGACAGCGAGGAGCTACACCTTC
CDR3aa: CASSPQATARSYTF

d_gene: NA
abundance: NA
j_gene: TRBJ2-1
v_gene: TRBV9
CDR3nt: TGTGCCAGCAGCGTAGACGTAGAGCAAACCTACAATGAGCAGTTCTTC
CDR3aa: CASSVDVEQTYNEQFF